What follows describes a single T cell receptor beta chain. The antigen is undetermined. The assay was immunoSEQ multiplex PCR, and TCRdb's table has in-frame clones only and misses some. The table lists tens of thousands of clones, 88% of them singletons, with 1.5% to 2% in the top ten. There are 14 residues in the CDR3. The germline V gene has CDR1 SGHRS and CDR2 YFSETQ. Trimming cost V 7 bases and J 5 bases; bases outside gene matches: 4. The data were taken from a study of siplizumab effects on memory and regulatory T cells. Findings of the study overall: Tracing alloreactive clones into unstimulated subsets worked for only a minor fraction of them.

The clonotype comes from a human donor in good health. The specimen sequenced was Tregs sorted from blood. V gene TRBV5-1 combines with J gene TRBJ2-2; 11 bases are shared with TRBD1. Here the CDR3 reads CASQGQGVTGELFF. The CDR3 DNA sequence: TGCGCCAGCCAGGGACAGGGGGTGACCGGGGAGCTGTTTTTT.